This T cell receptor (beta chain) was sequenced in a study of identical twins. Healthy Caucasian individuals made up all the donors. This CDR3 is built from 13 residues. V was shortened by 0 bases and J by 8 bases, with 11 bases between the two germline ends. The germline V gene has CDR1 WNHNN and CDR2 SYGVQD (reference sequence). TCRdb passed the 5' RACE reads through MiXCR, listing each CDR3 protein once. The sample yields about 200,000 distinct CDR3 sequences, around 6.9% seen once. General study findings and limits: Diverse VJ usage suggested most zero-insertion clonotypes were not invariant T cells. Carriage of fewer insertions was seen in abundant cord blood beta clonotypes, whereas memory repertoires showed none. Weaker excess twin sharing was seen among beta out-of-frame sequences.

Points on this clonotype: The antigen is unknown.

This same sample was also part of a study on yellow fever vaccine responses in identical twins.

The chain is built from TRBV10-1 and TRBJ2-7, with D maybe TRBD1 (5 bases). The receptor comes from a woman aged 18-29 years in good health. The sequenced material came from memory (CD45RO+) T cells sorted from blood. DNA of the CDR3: TGCGCCAGCAGTGAGTCGGCAGGGTCCCAGCAGTACTTC. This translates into CASSESAGSQQYF.